The 29 T cell receptor beta chains presented below share a single source sample, sequenced in a study of CD8+CD57+ T cells in acquired aplastic anemia. Using genomic DNA as the template, TCR beta VDJ and CDR3 profiling was carried out. Each CDR3 protein gets one entry after TCRdb re-called the reads with MiXCR. The sample holds under 200,000 distinct CDR3 sequences, less than 60% seen once. The patients chosen for sequencing had shown expansion of CD8+CD57+ cells (detected by flow cytometry). The sequenced material came from sorted CD4+, CD8+, or CD8+CD57+ T cells (not recorded which) from PBMCs. All receptors derive from a human donor with aplastic anemia.

The chain carries TRBV29-1 and TRBJ1-2; 8 nucleotides match TRBD1. This CDR3 is 15 amino acids long. Germline CDR1 reads SQVTM; CDR2 reads ANQGSEA. V dropped 1 base and J dropped 8; count of bases not matched to a gene: 12. CDR3: CSVEGPRRQGRGYTF. The CDR3, as DNA: TGCAGCGTTGAAGGCCCAAGACGACAGGGGAGGGGCTACACCTTC.

This clonotype has just one count. This may stem from a read error, because a much larger clone lies one nucleotide away. The rearrangement links TRBV6-5 to TRBJ2-1, with D possibly being TRBD1 (6 bases). Germline loops: CDR1 MNHEY, CDR2 SVGAGI. Trimming removed 4 bases at V and 10 bases at J, with 23 bases between. The CDR3 is 16 residues long. Here the CDR3 DNA reads TGTGCCAGCAGTTTGTTAGCAGGGGAAATTCTCTACGAGCAGTTCTTC. Residues: CASSLLAGEILYEQFF.

There are many counts of this clonotype. The chain is built from TRBV12-3 or TRBV12-4 and TRBJ2-3; no definite D call. The CDR3 has 13 residues. Deletions cut 8 bases from V and 6 bases from J, with 15 bases between. The CDR3 loop is CASRSGTTDTQYF. As DNA, the CDR3 is TGTGCCAGCCGTTCAGGAACAACGGATACGCAGTATTTT.

The table lists this clonotype with many counts. The chain uses TRBV20-1 and TRBJ1-2, with 9 bases matching TRBD1. Germline values: CDR1 DFQATT, CDR2 SNEGSKA (reference sequence). Trimming cost V 5 bases and J 8 bases; bases outside gene matches: 9. This CDR3 has 13 amino acids. Here the CDR3 reads CSALQSGTGGYTF. The DNA for the CDR3 is TGCAGTGCTTTACAGTCCGGGACAGGGGGCTACACCTTC.

Of note for this clonotype: Because it lacks the conserved phenylalanine or tryptophan at the end, this CDR3 is likely a read error. The CDR3 DNA follows: TGTGCCAGTACCCATGACAGGTTAAATTCACCCCTCCACTAT. Its translation is CASTHDRLNSPLHY. V is TRBV19 and J is TRBJ1-6, with TRBD1 as a possible D gene (6 bases). V shed 7 bases and J shed 7 bases, with 14 bases lying between them. Germline values: CDR1 LNHDA, CDR2 SQIVND (reference sequence). This CDR3 has 14 residues.

As regards this clonotype: A read error may produce the germline difference seen at one junction end. The gene calls are TRBV12-3 or TRBV12-4 and TRBJ2-7, with 8 nucleotides matching TRBD2. The CDR3 consists of 14 residues. The CDR3 loop is CASSLAGNFYEQYF. The CDR3 coding sequence is TGTGCCAGCAGCTTAGCGGGAAACTTCTACGAGCAGTACTTC.

This clonotype was recorded many times. This sequence joins TRBV7-2 and TRBJ1-4; the match to TRBD1 covers 8 bases. This CDR3 comprises 15 residues. Per germline, CDR1 SGHTA and CDR2 FQGNSA. Germline trimming cut 8 bases from V and 8 bases from J; bases unmatched to any gene: 13. The CDR3 DNA is TGTGCCAGCCGAGCCAGGGACAGGTTGCAAGAAAAACTGTTTTTT. Its protein product is CASRARDRLQEKLFF.

The chain is built from TRBV10-3 and TRBJ2-7; D unclear. The length of the CDR3 is 11 residues. Trimming pared 0 bases from V and 7 bases from J, leaving 4 bases between. Germline V gene data show CDR1 as ENHRY and CDR2 as SYGVKD. The CDR3 region has the DNA TGTGCCATCAGTGAGTCAACTGAGCAGTACTTC. This gives the protein CAISESTEQYF.

The rearrangement joins TRBV2 to TRBJ2-7; TRBD2 aligns across 10 bases. The CDR3 runs 14 residues. After removal of 6 bases from V and 3 bases from J, the junction contained 5 bases not matched to a gene. Per germline, CDR1 SNHLY and CDR2 FYNNEI. The CDR3 sequence is CASSLIAGGYEQYF. In nucleotides, the CDR3 is TGTGCCAGCAGCCTTATAGCGGGGGGCTACGAGCAGTACTTC. The whole variable domain, remainder taken from reference TRBV2 and TRBJ2-7, is EPEVTQTPSHQVTQMGQEVILRCVPISNHLYFYWYRQILGQKVEFLVSFYNNEISEKSEIFDDQFSVERPDGSNFTLKIRSTKLEDSAMYFCASSLIAGGYEQYFGPGTRLTVT.

The rearrangement uses TRBV7-6 and TRBJ1-6; D unclear. In germline, CDR1 is SGHVS, CDR2 FNYEAQ. V was trimmed by 2 bases and J by 9 bases, leaving 14 bases between them. This CDR3 is built from 15 residues. CDR3 region: CASSLNSHIGSPLHF. The CDR3 DNA sequence: TGTGCCAGCAGCTTAAACAGCCACATTGGTTCACCCCTCCACTTT. Full variable domain (outside the CDR3, taken from reference TRBV7-6 and TRBJ1-6): GAGVSQSPRYKVTKRGQDVALRCDPISGHVSLYWYRQALGQGPEFLTYFNYEAQQDKSGLPNDRFSAERPEGSISTLTIQRTEQRDSAMYRCASSLNSHIGSPLHFGNGTRLTVT.

This clonotype was recorded once. The chain joins TRBV5-5 to TRBJ2-7, with 8 bases that match TRBD2. J gave up 7 bases and V 0 bases, and 9 bases lay outside the gene matches. The CDR3 loop spans 15 amino acids. Looked up from germline, CDR1 is SGHKS and CDR2 is YYEKEE (reference sequence). CDR3 sequence reads: CASSLDPAGVREQYF. As DNA, the CDR3 is TGTGCCAGCAGCTTGGACCCAGCGGGAGTAAGGGAGCAGTACTTC.

This clonotype has ten or more counts. The rearrangement joins TRBV2 to TRBJ2-1, with 9 bases fitting TRBD1. CDR3 length: 14 residues. CDR1 SNHLY and CDR2 FYNNEI come from the germline V gene. J gave up 6 bases and V 5 bases, and 5 bases lay outside the gene matches. CDR3 in amino acids: CASSPGQGVNEQFF. The CDR3 region has the DNA TGTGCCAGCAGTCCGGGACAGGGTGTCAATGAGCAGTTCTTC.

The CDR3 loop reads CATSGDSGRAGNEQFF. CDR3 bases: TGTGCCACCAGCGGTGATAGCGGGAGGGCTGGCAATGAGCAGTTCTTC. V gene TRBV15 combines with J gene TRBJ2-1; the match to TRBD2 covers 11 bases. Germline values: CDR1 LNHNV, CDR2 YYDKDF (reference sequence). With 5 bases clipped from V and 6 bases from J, the junction kept 9 bases outside the gene matches. The CDR3 contains 16 residues. The full variable domain, completed using reference TRBV15 and TRBJ2-1, is DAMVIQNPRYQVTQFGKPVTLSCSQTLNHNVMYWYQQKSSQAPKLLFHYYDKDFNNEADTPDNFQSRRPNTSFCFLDIRSPGLGDTAMYLCATSGDSGRAGNEQFFGPGTRLTVL.

V and J are TRBV10-3 and TRBJ1-1, with D possibly matching TRBD1 (6 bases). The V end was cut by 10 bases, the J end by 7 bases, with 22 bases between. Germline values: CDR1 ENHRY, CDR2 SYGVKD. This CDR3 is built from 14 residues. The CDR3 is CASRQNRAANEAFF. CDR3 bases: TGTGCCAGCAGGCAAAACAGGGCCGCTAATGAAGCTTTCTTT.

With respect to this clonotype: A much larger clone lies a single base off, so this may be a read error. J is TRBJ2-1 and V is TRBV10-3; no reliable D call. The germline V gene encodes CDR1 ENHRY and CDR2 SYGVKD. The CDR3 runs to 12 residues. V was cut by 10 bases and J by 7 bases, with 14 bases left in between. The CDR3 protein is CASRGFGNEQFF. The CDR3, as DNA: TGTGCCAGCAGAGGCTTTGGGAATGAGCAGTTCTTC.

V usage is TRBV2 and J usage is TRBJ1-6; D is ambiguous. The CDR3 consists of 14 residues. Per the germline V gene, CDR1 is SNHLY and CDR2 is FYNNEI. V shed 3 bases and J shed 6 bases, with 9 bases lying between them. CDR3 protein: CASSDPRPNSPLHF. The CDR3 bases are TGTGCCAGCAGTGACCCCCGACCTAATTCACCCCTCCACTTT.

This clonotype has at least ten counts. The DNA is left out, because the CDR3 cannot be placed on it with certainty; the CDR3 is given as TCRdb lists it. The chain uses TRBV9 and TRBJ2-1; the table assigns TRBD2, which was not confirmed against the DNA. Counting both end residues, the CDR3 totals 14 amino acids. Germline CDR1 SGDLS, CDR2 YYNGEE. CDR3 protein: CASTSGLGRREQFF.

This clonotype was counted only a few times. This chain connects TRBV5-6 to TRBJ1-1; D unresolved. Per the germline V gene, CDR1 is SGHDT and CDR2 is YYEEEE. V was shortened by 2 bases and J by 6 bases, with 14 bases between the two germline ends. The CDR3 runs 14 residues. CDR3 sequence reads: CASSFRGPRAEAFF. The DNA for the CDR3 is TGTGCCAGCAGCTTCCGCGGACCGCGGGCTGAAGCTTTCTTT.

The chain employs TRBV10-3 and TRBJ2-7; TRBD2 might be the D (6 bases). V lost 4 bases to trimming and J lost 2 bases, with 12 bases between them. Germline V gene data show CDR1 as ENHRY and CDR2 as SYGVKD. This CDR3 has 14 residues. In DNA, the CDR3 is TGTGCCATCAGTGGGGGTAGCGGCACCTACGAGCAGTACTTC. This codes for CAISGGSGTYEQYF.

A note on this clonotype: A much larger clone differs by one base, so this may be a read error. The chain combines TRBV5-1 with TRBJ2-2; D is perhaps TRBD1 (6 bases). Germline CDR1 is SGHRS and CDR2 is YFSETQ. This CDR3 comprises 15 residues. The CDR3 bases are TGCGCCAGCAGCTTCTTACAGGGCAACATCGGGGAGCTGTTTTTT. Translation gives CASSFLQGNIGELFF.

In regard to this clonotype: Without the conserved terminal phenylalanine or tryptophan, this CDR3 likely stems from a read error. The V call is TRBV2, the J call TRBJ2-5; possibly TRBD2 for D (6 bases). Trimming shortened V by 1 base and J by 4 bases, and 7 bases separated the two germline ends. In germline, CDR1 is SNHLY, CDR2 FYNNEI. This CDR3 has 13 amino acids. CDR3 in amino acids: CASSEGLVETQYL. DNA of the CDR3: TGTGCCAGCAGTGAAGGACTAGTAGAGACCCAGTACCTC.

The rearrangement links TRBV7-8 to TRBJ1-4; maybe TRBD1 (5 bases). There are 13 residues in the CDR3. CDR1 and CDR2 from the germline V gene are SGHVS and FQNEAQ. The V gene lost 5 bases and the J gene lost 7 bases, with 11 bases spanning the gap. The CDR3 loop is CASSTPGVEKLFF. In nucleotides, the CDR3 is TGTGCCAGCAGCACCCCGGGGGTTGAAAAACTGTTTTTT. The full variable domain, completed using reference TRBV7-8 and TRBJ1-4, is GAGVSQSPRYKVAKRGQDVALRCDPISGHVSLFWYQQALGQGPEFLTYFQNEAQLDKSGLPSDRFFAERPEGSVSTLKIQRTQQEDSAVYLCASSTPGVEKLFFGSGTQLSVL.

The V call is TRBV2, the J call TRBJ1-5, with unresolved D. This CDR3 contains 14 residues. The germline CDR1 and CDR2 sequences are SNHLY and FYNNEI. Between the trimmed V and J ends, which lost 5 bases and 7 bases, there was a span of 15 bases. The CDR3 nucleotides are TGTGCCAGCAGTTCGGGGAGTCGAAAACAGCCCCAGCATTTT. Protein sequence: CASSSGSRKQPQHF.

The table lists this clonotype with many counts. V and J are TRBV28 and TRBJ1-6; 8 nucleotides match TRBD1. The V gene end was trimmed by 5 bases and the J gene end by 10 bases; junction bases not matched to a gene: 7. This CDR3 has 14 residues. Germline CDR1 and CDR2: MDHEN and SYDVKM. DNA of the CDR3: TGTGCCAGCAGTGTTGGACAGGGATTGTCACCCCTCCACTTT. It encodes CASSVGQGLSPLHF. The complete variable domain, with remaining parts taken from reference TRBV28 and TRBJ1-6, reads DVKVTQSSRYLVKRTGEKVFLECVQDMDHENMFWYRQDPGLGLRLIYFSYDVKMKEKGDIPEGYSVSREKKERFSLILESASTNQTSMYLCASSVGQGLSPLHFGNGTRLTVT.

This clonotype showed up many times. The gene calls are TRBV12-3 or TRBV12-4 and TRBJ1-6, with 7 bases aligning to TRBD1. Unmatched junction bases numbered 8, after V lost 6 bases and J lost 6 bases. This CDR3 is built from 15 residues. The CDR3 DNA reads as TGTGCCAGCAGCCACAACAGGGGTGGTAATTCACCCCTCCACTTT. As protein: CASSHNRGGNSPLHF.

This clonotype was detected many times. The chain uses TRBV25-1 and TRBJ1-1, with D uncertain. This CDR3 has 13 residues. The germline V and J ends were trimmed by 0 bases and 6 bases, with 8 bases remaining between them. The germline V gene encodes CDR1 MGHDK and CDR2 SYGVNS. This CDR3 is CASSEYPVSEAFF. The CDR3 DNA reads TGTGCCAGCAGTGAATATCCCGTCTCTGAAGCTTTCTTT.

At least ten counts were recorded for this clonotype. The rearrangement links TRBV19 to TRBJ2-1, with 11 bases aligning to TRBD2. The CDR3 loop spans 14 amino acids. CDR1 and CDR2 (germline): LNHDA, SQIVND (reference sequence). The V and J ends lost 3 bases and 9 bases, in that order; junction bases with no gene match: 4. The CDR3 DNA follows: TGTGCCAGTAGTATTAGCGGGGGGGCCGCTGAGCAGTTCTTC. It yields the protein CASSISGGAAEQFF. Full variable domain (rest looked up from reference TRBV19 and TRBJ2-1): DGGITQSPKYLFRKEGQNVTLSCEQNLNHDAMYWYRQDPGQGLRLIYYSQIVNDFQKGDIAEGYSVSREKKESFPLTVTSAQKNPTAFYLCASSISGGAAEQFFGPGTRLTVL.

Of note for this clonotype: This could be a read error, since a much larger clone is one nucleotide away. The chain is built from TRBV20-1 and TRBJ2-1; the match to TRBD1 covers 7 bases. Germline V CDR1 and CDR2: DFQATT, SNEGSKA (reference sequence). The CDR3 spans 15 residues. V lost 4 bases, J lost 4 bases, and 10 bases stayed unmatched. CDR3 residues: CSATRDSRLYNEQFF. The CDR3 bases are TGCAGTGCTACTAGGGACAGCAGACTTTACAATGAGCAGTTCTTC.

This clonotype was observed a handful of times. The rearrangement links TRBV2 to TRBJ1-2; no clear D. This CDR3 is built from 12 residues. Germline V gene sequence: CDR1 SNHLY, CDR2 FYNNEI. V was cut by 7 bases and J by 12 bases, with 18 bases left in between. The CDR3 here is CASTVPGTPNTF. CDR3 nucleotides: TGTGCCAGCACGGTCCCAGGTACCCCTAACACCTTC.